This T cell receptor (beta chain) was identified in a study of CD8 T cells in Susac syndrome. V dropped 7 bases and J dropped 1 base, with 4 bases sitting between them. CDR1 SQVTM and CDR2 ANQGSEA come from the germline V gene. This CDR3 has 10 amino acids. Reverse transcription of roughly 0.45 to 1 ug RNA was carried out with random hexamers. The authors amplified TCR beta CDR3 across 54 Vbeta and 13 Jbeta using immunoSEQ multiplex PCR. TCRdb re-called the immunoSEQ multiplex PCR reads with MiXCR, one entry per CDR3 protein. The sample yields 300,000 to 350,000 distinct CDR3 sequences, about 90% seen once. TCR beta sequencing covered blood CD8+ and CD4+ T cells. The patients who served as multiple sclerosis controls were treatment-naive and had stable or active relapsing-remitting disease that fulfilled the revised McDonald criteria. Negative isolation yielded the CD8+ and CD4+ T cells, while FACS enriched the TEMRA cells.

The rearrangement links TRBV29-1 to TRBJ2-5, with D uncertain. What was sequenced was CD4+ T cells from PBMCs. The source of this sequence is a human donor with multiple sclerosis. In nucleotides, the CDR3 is TGCAGCGGTGTCCAAGAGACCCAGTACTTC. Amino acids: CSGVQETQYF.